The 30 T cell receptor beta chains listed next were all sequenced from one sample in a study of blood T cell repertoires in COVID-19. TCRdb's table, derived via immunoSEQ multiplex PCR, lists solely in-frame clones and lacks some. The data show about 370,000 clones, 85% to 90% seen once. Sequences were obtained from PBMCs or T cells enriched from blood (not recorded which). All receptors come from a man between 18 and 29 years old who had recovered from COVID-19.

The chain couples TRBV25-1 to TRBJ1-2, with 11 bases aligning to TRBD1. The length of the CDR3 is 16 residues. Trimming cost V 5 bases and J 4 bases; bases outside gene matches: 9. Germline V gene sequence: CDR1 MGHDK, CDR2 SYGVNS. CDR3 DNA: TGTGCCAGCAGTCCTGGGGGACAGGGGGTTAGCTATGGCTACACCTTC. Residues: CASSPGGQGVSYGYTF.

This rearrangement joins TRBV27 to TRBJ1-5; TRBD1 might be the D (5 bases). There are 15 residues in the CDR3. The V end lost 7 bases, the J end lost 5 bases, and 18 bases lay between the germline ends. Germline V gene sequence: CDR1 MNHEY, CDR2 SMNVEV (reference sequence). This CDR3 reads CASITGRGGYQPQHF. For the CDR3, the DNA is TGTGCCAGCATCACCGGGAGGGGTGGTTATCAGCCCCAGCATTTT.

The rearrangement joins TRBV12-5 to TRBJ2-3, with TRBD2 matching 7 bases. The J segment lost 2 bases and the V segment lost 1 base, leaving 6 bases of the junction unmatched. The CDR3 covers 16 residues. The germline CDR1 and CDR2 sequences are LGHNT and FRNRAP. The DNA for the CDR3 is TGTGCTAGTGGTTTGGGAGCTAGCGGACTCACAGATACGCAGTATTTT. Translation gives CASGLGASGLTDTQYF.

The V and J genes are TRBV2 and TRBJ1-1, with a possible D match to TRBD1 (6 bases). This CDR3 contains 13 residues. Germline CDR1 SNHLY, CDR2 FYNNEI. With 7 bases removed from V and 3 bases from J, the gap between germline ends came to 12 bases. The CDR3, as DNA: TGTGCCAGCAATGGGAACAGGGACACTGAAGCTTTCTTT. Amino acid sequence: CASNGNRDTEAFF.

The genes are TRBV2 and TRBJ1-5; perhaps TRBD1 as D (6 bases). The V end was cut by 4 bases, the J end by 1 base, with 8 bases between. The CDR3 totals 14 residues. The germline CDR1 and CDR2 sequences are SNHLY and FYNNEI. CDR3 residues: CASSAGQSNQPQHF. In DNA, the CDR3 is TGTGCCAGCAGTGCCGGACAGAGCAATCAGCCCCAGCATTTT.

The V and J genes are TRBV19 and TRBJ2-5, with D perhaps TRBD1 (7 bases). The V end was cut by 3 bases, the J end by 4 bases, with 18 bases between. Germline loops: CDR1 LNHDA, CDR2 SQIVND (reference sequence). The CDR3 sequence is 16 residues long. DNA for the CDR3: TGTGCCAGTAGTATGGGTCGGAGGGGGCTGGGAGAGACCCAGTACTTC. This gives the protein CASSMGRRGLGETQYF.

This chain uses TRBV10-1 with TRBJ1-5; 7 bases map to TRBD1. The CDR3 extends over 17 amino acids. Germline CDR1 reads WNHNN; CDR2 reads SYGVQD (reference sequence). V gave up 8 bases and J gave up 4 bases; unmatched junction bases: 17. The CDR3 reads CASLETDRDSHNQPQHF. Here the CDR3 DNA reads TGCGCCAGCCTCGAGACAGACCGGGACAGCCATAATCAGCCCCAGCATTTT.

The chain's CDR3 is CASSPVQGGTYEQYF. CDR3 bases: TGTGCCAGCAGCCCCGTACAGGGGGGAACCTACGAGCAGTACTTC. The chain has TRBV16 and TRBJ2-7; 8 nucleotides match TRBD1. The CDR3 spans 15 residues. Germline V gives CDR1 KGHSY, CDR2 FQNENV. Germline trimming cut 4 bases from V and 2 bases from J; bases unmatched to any gene: 7.

The chain joins TRBV19 to TRBJ1-1, with unresolved D. The V gene's germline CDR1 is LNHDA and CDR2 SQIVND (reference sequence). V dropped 7 bases and J dropped 0 bases, with 15 bases sitting between them. This CDR3 is built from 15 residues. For the CDR3, the DNA is TGTGCCAGTACCCCCTATGGCGGAATGAACACTGAAGCTTTCTTT. It encodes CASTPYGGMNTEAFF.

The chain links TRBV2 to TRBJ1-2, with TRBD1 identical over 12 bases. The CDR3 totals 16 residues. From germline, CDR1 is SNHLY and CDR2 FYNNEI. V shed 6 bases and J 5 bases; nucleotides not matched to a gene: 10. CDR3 loop: CASSPRGQGAGYGYTF. CDR3 nucleotide sequence: TGTGCCAGCAGCCCCCGGGGACAGGGGGCAGGATATGGCTACACCTTC.

This clone was counted once. The V gene is TRBV5-6, the J gene TRBJ2-3, with 10 bases fitting TRBD2. Germline loops: CDR1 SGHDT, CDR2 YYEEEE. V shed 4 bases and J 5 bases; nucleotides not matched to a gene: 4. The CDR3 loop spans 14 amino acids. CDR3 region: CASSPSGGGDTQYF. CDR3 sequence (DNA): TGTGCCAGCAGCCCTAGCGGGGGAGGAGATACGCAGTATTTT.

The chain joins TRBV19 to TRBJ2-7; D may be TRBD1 (7 bases). Germline V CDR1 and CDR2: LNHDA, SQIVND (reference sequence). Trimming cost V 6 bases and J 5 bases, with 17 bases left between them. The CDR3 extends over 14 amino acids. The CDR3 spells CASRAGQSLHEQYF. DNA of the CDR3: TGTGCCAGTAGGGCGGGACAGTCTCTTCACGAGCAGTACTTC.

The chain recombines TRBV7-3 with TRBJ2-7, with 8 bases matching TRBD1. Germline V gene lookup returns CDR1 SGHTA and CDR2 FQGTGA. The CDR3 has 12 amino acids. J was trimmed by 10 bases and V by 2 bases; bases with no gene match: 4. DNA of the CDR3: TGTGCCAGCAGCTTAGGTACAGGGGGACAGTACTTC. As protein: CASSLGTGGQYF. The variable domain in full, with the rest retrieved from reference TRBV7-3 and TRBJ2-7, is GAGVSQTPSNKVTEKGKYVELRCDPISGHTALYWYRQSLGQGPEFLIYFQGTGAADDSGLPNDRFFAVRPEGSVSTLKIQRTERGDSAVYLCASSLGTGGQYFGPGTRLTVT.

The DNA of the CDR3 is TGTGCCAGCAGCCTCGGCGAGACTATAACCGGGGAGCTGTTTTTT. Translation gives CASSLGETITGELFF. The rearrangement joins TRBV7-8 to TRBJ2-2, with D possibly TRBD2 on 5 matching bases. The V end lost 5 bases, the J end lost 5 bases, and 15 bases lay between the germline ends. Germline V lookup: CDR1 SGHVS, CDR2 FQNEAQ. The CDR3 sequence is 15 residues long.

This clone was detected once. The chain is built from TRBV29-1 and TRBJ2-4; D uncertain. This CDR3 has 14 amino acids. Looked up from germline, CDR1 is SQVTM and CDR2 is ANQGSEA. Trimming took off 2 bases at V and 3 bases at J, with 11 bases between the two ends. The DNA of the CDR3 is TGCAGCGTTGAACTTCAGGTTTTCAAAAACATTCAGTACTTC. Translated, it gives CSVELQVFKNIQYF.

This clone was observed once. J is TRBJ1-1 and V is TRBV11-2, with D tentatively TRBD1 (5 bases). Germline values: CDR1 SGHAT, CDR2 FQNNGV. Deletions cut 5 bases from V and 7 bases from J, with 8 bases between. The CDR3 runs to 11 residues. CDR3 sequence reads: CASSQGLEAFF. CDR3 nucleotides: TGTGCCAGCAGCCAGGGACTTGAAGCTTTCTTT.

The rearrangement links TRBV15 to TRBJ2-2; possibly TRBD2 for D (5 bases). Per the germline V gene, CDR1 is LNHNV and CDR2 is YYDKDF (reference sequence). V was cut by 0 bases and J by 7 bases, with 9 bases left in between. The CDR3 has 14 residues. The CDR3 loop reads CATSRESGVGELFF. The CDR3 region has the DNA TGTGCCACCAGCAGAGAATCCGGGGTCGGGGAGCTGTTTTTT. The entire variable domain, with the rest obtained from reference TRBV15 and TRBJ2-2, is as follows: DAMVIQNPRYQVTQFGKPVTLSCSQTLNHNVMYWYQQKSSQAPKLLFHYYDKDFNNEADTPDNFQSRRPNTSFCFLDIRSPGLGDTAMYLCATSRESGVGELFFGEGSRLTVL.

This rearrangement joins TRBV7-8 to TRBJ1-3; a possible D gene is TRBD1 (6 bases). The V gene lost 1 base and the J gene lost 2 bases, with 12 bases spanning the gap. The CDR3 covers 16 residues. Per germline, CDR1 SGHVS and CDR2 FQNEAQ. The CDR3 nucleotides are TGTGCCAGCAGCTTAGATGCAGGGGCTACTGGAAACACCATATATTTT. It encodes CASSLDAGATGNTIYF.

The table lists this clone with a count of one. The chain carries TRBV11-2 and TRBJ2-3; possibly TRBD2 for D (6 bases). This CDR3 contains 17 residues. The ends were cut back, 1 base at V and 0 bases at J, with 14 bases in the middle. Germline V gene sequence: CDR1 SGHAT, CDR2 FQNNGV. As DNA, the CDR3 is TGTGCCAGCAGCTTAGGTCCCGGCGGGGCCAGCACAGATACGCAGTATTTT. The encoded protein is CASSLGPGGASTDTQYF.

This chain joins TRBV19 and TRBJ2-5; TRBD1 aligns across 9 bases. Germline V gene sequence: CDR1 LNHDA, CDR2 SQIVND (reference sequence). The CDR3 contains 17 residues. Losses at the gene ends were 8 bases for V and 2 bases for J; bases not matched to a gene: 15. The CDR3 protein is CASGHRGRYAIQETQYF. The CDR3 nucleotides read TGTGCCAGTGGACACAGGGGGCGATACGCTATTCAAGAGACCCAGTACTTC.

V usage is TRBV5-1 and J usage is TRBJ2-7; unclear D gene. Looked up from germline, CDR1 is SGHRS and CDR2 is YFSETQ. The V end lost 2 bases, the J end lost 1 base, and 10 bases lay between the germline ends. This CDR3 spans 14 amino acids. This chain's CDR3 is CASSFLVSSYEQYF. The CDR3 DNA reads TGCGCCAGCAGCTTTTTAGTTTCATCCTACGAGCAGTACTTC.

The table lists this clone with a few counts. The J gene is TRBJ1-3, the V gene TRBV9; perhaps TRBD1 as D (5 bases). Deletions cut 4 bases from V and 4 bases from J, with 21 bases between. The CDR3 length is 17 residues. Germline V CDR1 and CDR2: SGDLS, YYNGEE. CDR3 sequence reads: CASSRVYGPGKGNTIYF. For the CDR3, the DNA is TGTGCCAGCAGCCGGGTTTACGGGCCAGGGAAAGGAAACACCATATATTTT.

The chain recombines TRBV11-2 with TRBJ2-1, with TRBD2 matching 11 bases. CDR1 is SGHAT and CDR2 is FQNNGV in the germline V gene. Trimming cost V 2 bases and J 9 bases; bases outside gene matches: 12. The CDR3 has 17 residues. In DNA form, the CDR3 reads TGTGCCAGCAGCTTATTGGCTAGCGGGGGGATGCGGGGTGAGCAGTTCTTC. It yields the protein CASSLLASGGMRGEQFF. The whole variable domain, filled in from reference TRBV11-2 and TRBJ2-1, reads EAGVAQSPRYKIIEKRQSVAFWCNPISGHATLYWYQQILGQGPKLLIQFQNNGVVDDSQLPKDRFSAERLKGVDSTLKIQPAKLEDSAVYLCASSLLASGGMRGEQFFGPGTRLTVL.

J is TRBJ1-2 and V is TRBV6-2 or TRBV6-3, with a possible D match to TRBD1 (5 bases). V was cut by 2 bases and J by 0 bases, with 16 bases left in between. Germline CDR1 and CDR2: MNHEY and SVGEGT. The CDR3 loop spans 17 amino acids. CDR3 sequence: CASSYPPGMQANYGYTF. In DNA form, the CDR3 reads TGTGCCAGCAGTTACCCTCCAGGGATGCAAGCTAACTATGGCTACACCTTC.

The rearrangement links TRBV2 to TRBJ1-5, with a possible D match to TRBD1 (6 bases). Between the trimmed V and J ends, which lost 3 bases and 2 bases, there was a span of 11 bases. Germline loops: CDR1 SNHLY, CDR2 FYNNEI. The CDR3 loop spans 15 amino acids. Here the CDR3 DNA reads TGTGCCAGCAGTGACAGGGCAGGGGGCAATCAGCCCCAGCATTTT. The encoded protein is CASSDRAGGNQPQHF.

CDR3 loop: CASSFEVTSSYNSPLHF. The CDR3 DNA reads TGTGCCAGCAGTTTTGAGGTGACTAGCTCCTATAATTCACCCCTCCACTTT. The V and J genes are TRBV28 and TRBJ1-6; D is undetermined. V lost 3 bases, J lost 0 bases, and 12 bases lay in between. This CDR3 is 17 amino acids long. Per the germline V gene, CDR1 is MDHEN and CDR2 is SYDVKM.

The CDR3 region is CAWSDSGNTEAFF. CDR3 sequence (DNA): TGTGCCTGGAGTGACTCCGGGAACACTGAAGCTTTCTTT. The chain employs TRBV30 and TRBJ1-1; no reliable D call. The CDR3 consists of 13 residues. V was pared by 1 base and J by 1 base, with 7 bases between. CDR1 is GTSNPN, CDR2 SVGIG, per germline (reference sequence).

This sequence joins TRBV3-1 (or the pseudogene TRBV3-2) and TRBJ2-7; 8 nucleotides align to TRBD1. Losses at the gene ends were 4 bases for V and 0 bases for J; bases not matched to a gene: 5. Germline V gives CDR1 LGHDT, CDR2 YNNKEL (reference sequence). This CDR3 region has 15 residues. CDR3 nucleotide sequence: TGTGCCAGCAGCCTCGGGACAGGCGGCTCCTACGAGCAGTACTTC. Translation: CASSLGTGGSYEQYF.

This rearrangement joins TRBV3-1 (or the pseudogene TRBV3-2) to TRBJ1-2; no definite D call. V was cut by 4 bases and J by 7 bases, with 16 bases left in between. Germline V gene sequence: CDR1 LGHDT, CDR2 YNNKEL (reference sequence). The CDR3 contains 14 residues. This CDR3 reads CASSLNLGGFGYTF. The CDR3, as DNA: TGTGCCAGCAGCCTAAATCTTGGAGGGTTTGGCTACACCTTC.

The V gene is TRBV6-1, the J gene TRBJ1-2; no firm D call. The germline V gene has CDR1 MNHNS and CDR2 SASEGT. V shed 1 base and J shed 4 bases, with 10 bases lying between them. CDR3 length: 14 amino acids. CDR3 in amino acids: CASSEDHFRYGYTF. DNA for the CDR3: TGTGCCAGCAGTGAAGATCACTTTCGCTATGGCTACACCTTC.